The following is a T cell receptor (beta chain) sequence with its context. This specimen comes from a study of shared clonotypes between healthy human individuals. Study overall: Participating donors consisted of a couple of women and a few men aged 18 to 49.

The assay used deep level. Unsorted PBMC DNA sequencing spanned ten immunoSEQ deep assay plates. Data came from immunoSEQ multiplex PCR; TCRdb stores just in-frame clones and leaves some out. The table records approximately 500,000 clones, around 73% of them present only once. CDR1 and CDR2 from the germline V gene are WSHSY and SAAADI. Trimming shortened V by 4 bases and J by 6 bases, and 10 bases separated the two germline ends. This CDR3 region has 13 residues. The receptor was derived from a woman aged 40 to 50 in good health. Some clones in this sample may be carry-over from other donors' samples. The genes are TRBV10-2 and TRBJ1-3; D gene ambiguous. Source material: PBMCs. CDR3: CASSAAGSNTIYF. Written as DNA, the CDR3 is TGCGCCAGCAGTGCCGCCGGGTCAAACACCATATATTTT.